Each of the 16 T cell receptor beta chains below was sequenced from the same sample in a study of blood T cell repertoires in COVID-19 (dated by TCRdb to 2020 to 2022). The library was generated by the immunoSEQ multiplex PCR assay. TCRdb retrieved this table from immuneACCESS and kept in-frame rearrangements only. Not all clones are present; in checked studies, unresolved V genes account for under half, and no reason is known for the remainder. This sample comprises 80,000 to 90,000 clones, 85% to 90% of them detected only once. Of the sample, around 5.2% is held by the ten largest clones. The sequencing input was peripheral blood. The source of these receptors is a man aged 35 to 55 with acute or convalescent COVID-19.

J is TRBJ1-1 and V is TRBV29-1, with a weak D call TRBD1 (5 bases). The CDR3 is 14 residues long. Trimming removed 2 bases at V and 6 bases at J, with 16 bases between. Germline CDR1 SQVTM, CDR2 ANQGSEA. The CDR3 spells CSVEQGLASSEAFF. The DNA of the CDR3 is TGCAGCGTTGAACAGGGCCTAGCGTCTTCTGAAGCTTTCTTT.

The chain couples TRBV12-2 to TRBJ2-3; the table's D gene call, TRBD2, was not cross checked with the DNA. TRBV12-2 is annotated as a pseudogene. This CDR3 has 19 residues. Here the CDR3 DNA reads TGTGCAAGTCGCTCCACTCCCCCGGGACTAGCGGCCTACACAGATACGCAGTATTTT. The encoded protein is CASRSTPPGLAAYTDTQYF.

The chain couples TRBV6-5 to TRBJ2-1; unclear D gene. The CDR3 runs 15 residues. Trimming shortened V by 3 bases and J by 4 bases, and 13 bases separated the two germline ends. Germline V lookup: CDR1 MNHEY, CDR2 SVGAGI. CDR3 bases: TGTGCCAGCAGTTATAACACAGAGTTATACAATGAGCAGTTCTTC. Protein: CASSYNTELYNEQFF.

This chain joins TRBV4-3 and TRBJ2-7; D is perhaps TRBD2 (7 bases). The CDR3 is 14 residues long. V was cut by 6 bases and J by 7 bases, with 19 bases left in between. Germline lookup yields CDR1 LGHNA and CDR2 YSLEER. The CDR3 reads CASSKERGAGEQYF. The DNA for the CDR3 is TGCGCCAGCAGTAAAGAACGGGGGGCCGGTGAGCAGTACTTC.

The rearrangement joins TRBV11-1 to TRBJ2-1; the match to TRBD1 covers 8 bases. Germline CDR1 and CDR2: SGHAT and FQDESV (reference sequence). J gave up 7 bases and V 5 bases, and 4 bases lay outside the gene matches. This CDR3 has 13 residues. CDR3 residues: CASSPRTGNEQFF. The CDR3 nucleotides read TGTGCCAGCAGCCCCAGGACAGGGAATGAGCAGTTCTTC.

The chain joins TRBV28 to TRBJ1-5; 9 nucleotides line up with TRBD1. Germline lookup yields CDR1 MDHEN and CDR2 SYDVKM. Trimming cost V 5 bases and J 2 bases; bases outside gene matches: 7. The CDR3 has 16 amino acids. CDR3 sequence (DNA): TGTGCCAGCAGTCCAACGGGACAGGGCGGCAATCAGCCCCAGCATTTT. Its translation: CASSPTGQGGNQPQHF.

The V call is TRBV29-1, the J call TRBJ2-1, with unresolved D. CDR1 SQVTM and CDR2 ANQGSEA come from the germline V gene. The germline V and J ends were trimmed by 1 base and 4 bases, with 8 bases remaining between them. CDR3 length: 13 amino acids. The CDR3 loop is CSVEGQAYNEQFF. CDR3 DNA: TGCAGCGTTGAAGGGCAGGCTTACAATGAGCAGTTCTTC.

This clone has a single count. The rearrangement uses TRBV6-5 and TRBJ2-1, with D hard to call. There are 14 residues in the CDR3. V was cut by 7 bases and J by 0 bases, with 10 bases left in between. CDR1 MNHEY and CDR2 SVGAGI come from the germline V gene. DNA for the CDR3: TGTGCCAGCAAGGATAGGAGCTCCTACAATGAGCAGTTCTTC. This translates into CASKDRSSYNEQFF.

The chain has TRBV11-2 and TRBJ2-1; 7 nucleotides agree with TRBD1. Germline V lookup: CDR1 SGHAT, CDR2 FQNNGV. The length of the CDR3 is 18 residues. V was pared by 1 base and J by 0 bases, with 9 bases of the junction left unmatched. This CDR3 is CASSLGRQGWGSYNEQFF. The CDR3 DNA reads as TGTGCCAGCAGCTTAGGGCGACAGGGTTGGGGCTCCTACAATGAGCAGTTCTTC.

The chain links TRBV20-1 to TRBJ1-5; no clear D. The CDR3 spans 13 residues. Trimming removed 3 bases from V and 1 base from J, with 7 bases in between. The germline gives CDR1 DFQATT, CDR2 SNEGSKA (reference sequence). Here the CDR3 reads CSASRGSNQPQHF. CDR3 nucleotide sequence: TGCAGTGCTAGTCGAGGCAGCAATCAGCCCCAGCATTTT.

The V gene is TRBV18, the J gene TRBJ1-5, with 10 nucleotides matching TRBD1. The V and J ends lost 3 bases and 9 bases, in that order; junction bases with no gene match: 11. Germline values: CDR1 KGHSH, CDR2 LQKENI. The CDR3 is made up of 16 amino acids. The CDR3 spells CASSPEGTGALWPQHF. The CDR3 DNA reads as TGTGCCAGCTCACCTGAAGGGACAGGGGCCCTTTGGCCCCAGCATTTT.

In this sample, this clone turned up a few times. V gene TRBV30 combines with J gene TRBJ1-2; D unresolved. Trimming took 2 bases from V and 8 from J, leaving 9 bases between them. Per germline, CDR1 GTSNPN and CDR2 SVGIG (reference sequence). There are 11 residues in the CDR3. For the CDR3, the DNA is TGTGCCTGGAGTATAGGCGGCGGCTACACCTTC. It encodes CAWSIGGGYTF.

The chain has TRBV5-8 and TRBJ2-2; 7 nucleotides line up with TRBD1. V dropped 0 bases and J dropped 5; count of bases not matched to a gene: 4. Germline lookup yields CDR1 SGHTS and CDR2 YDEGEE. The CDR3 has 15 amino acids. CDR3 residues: CASSLDRGPTGELFF. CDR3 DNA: TGTGCCAGCAGCTTGGACAGGGGCCCAACCGGGGAGCTGTTTTTT.

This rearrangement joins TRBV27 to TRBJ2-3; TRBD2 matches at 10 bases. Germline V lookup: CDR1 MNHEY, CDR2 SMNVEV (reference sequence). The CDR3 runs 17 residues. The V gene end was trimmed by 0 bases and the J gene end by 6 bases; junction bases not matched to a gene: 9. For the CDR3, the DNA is TGTGCCAGCAGTTTATCGCGCCTAGCGGGAGTCGCCGATACGCAGTATTTT. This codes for CASSLSRLAGVADTQYF.

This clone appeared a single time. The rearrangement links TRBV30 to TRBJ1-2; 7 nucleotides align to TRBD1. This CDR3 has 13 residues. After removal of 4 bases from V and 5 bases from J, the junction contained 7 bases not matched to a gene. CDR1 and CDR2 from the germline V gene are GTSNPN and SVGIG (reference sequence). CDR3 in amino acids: CAWKRQGPYGYTF. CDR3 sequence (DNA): TGTGCCTGGAAAAGACAGGGACCGTATGGCTACACCTTC. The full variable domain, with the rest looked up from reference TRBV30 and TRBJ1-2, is SQTIHQWPATLVQPVGSPLSLECTVEGTSNPNLYWYRQAAGRGLQLLFYSVGIGQISSEVPQNLSASRPQDRQFILSSKKLLLSDSGFYLCAWKRQGPYGYTFGSGTRLTVV.

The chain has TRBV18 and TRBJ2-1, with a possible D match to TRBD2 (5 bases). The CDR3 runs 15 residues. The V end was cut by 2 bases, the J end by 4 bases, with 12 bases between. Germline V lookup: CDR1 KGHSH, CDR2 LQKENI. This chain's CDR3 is CASSPGVLEYNEQFF. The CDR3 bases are TGTGCCAGCTCACCAGGAGTACTAGAATACAATGAGCAGTTCTTC.